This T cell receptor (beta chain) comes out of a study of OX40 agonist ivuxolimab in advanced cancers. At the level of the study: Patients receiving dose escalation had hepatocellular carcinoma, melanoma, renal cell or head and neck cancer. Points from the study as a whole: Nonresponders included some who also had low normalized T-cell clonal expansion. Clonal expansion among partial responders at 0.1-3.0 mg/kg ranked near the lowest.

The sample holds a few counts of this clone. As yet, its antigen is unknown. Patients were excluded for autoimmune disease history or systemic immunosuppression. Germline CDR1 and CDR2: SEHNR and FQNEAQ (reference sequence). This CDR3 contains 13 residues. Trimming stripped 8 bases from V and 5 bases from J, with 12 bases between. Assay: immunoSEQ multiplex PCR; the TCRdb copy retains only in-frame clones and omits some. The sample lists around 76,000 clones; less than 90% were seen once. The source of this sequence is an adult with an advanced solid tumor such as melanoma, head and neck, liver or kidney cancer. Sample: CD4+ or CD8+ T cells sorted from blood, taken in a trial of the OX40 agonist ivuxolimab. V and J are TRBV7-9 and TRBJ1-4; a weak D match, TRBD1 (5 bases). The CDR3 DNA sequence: TGTGCCAGCGGACACAGGCCGAATGAAAAACTGTTTTTT. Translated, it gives CASGHRPNEKLFF.